This TCR beta chain derives from a study of blood T cells in healthy people across ages. Overall study context: Template switching caught about one barcoded beta molecule for each two T cells.

The second PCR ran about 7 to 12 cycles with a sample-barcoded 5' primer and J-beta primers. Tags on each cDNA molecule came from a template-switch adaptor with 12 random nucleotides. TCRdb analysed the 5' RACE reads with MiXCR anew, one entry per CDR3 protein. Of 1.5 million or so distinct CDR3 sequences in the sample, 35% to 45% were seen once. The donors, all healthy, were Caucasians living in Russia, aged about 6 to 90. Sequenced: blood. This sequence originates from a woman in her late teens or twenties in good health.

The CDR3 reads CASKVRGVWKNTEAFF. CDR3 sequence (DNA): TGTGCCAGCAAGGTGCGGGGGGTATGGAAGAACACTGAAGCTTTCTTT. The gene calls are TRBV28 and TRBJ1-1, with D perhaps TRBD1 (5 bases). V lost 7 bases and J 1 base, leaving 19 bases between the germline ends. Germline CDR1 is MDHEN and CDR2 is SYDVKM. There are 16 residues in the CDR3.